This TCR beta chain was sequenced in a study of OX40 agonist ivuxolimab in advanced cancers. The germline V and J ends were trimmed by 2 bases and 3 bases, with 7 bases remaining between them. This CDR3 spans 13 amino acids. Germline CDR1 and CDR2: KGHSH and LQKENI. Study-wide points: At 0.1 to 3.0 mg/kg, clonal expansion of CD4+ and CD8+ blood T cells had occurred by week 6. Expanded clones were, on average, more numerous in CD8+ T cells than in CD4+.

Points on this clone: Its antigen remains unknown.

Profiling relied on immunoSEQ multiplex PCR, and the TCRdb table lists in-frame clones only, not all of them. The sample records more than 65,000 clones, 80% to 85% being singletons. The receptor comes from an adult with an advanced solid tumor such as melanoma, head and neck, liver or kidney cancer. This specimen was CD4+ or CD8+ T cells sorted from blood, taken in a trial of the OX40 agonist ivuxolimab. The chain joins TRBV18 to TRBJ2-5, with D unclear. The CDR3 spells CASSPGTKETQYF. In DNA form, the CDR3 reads TGTGCCAGCTCACCAGGAACAAAAGAGACCCAGTACTTC. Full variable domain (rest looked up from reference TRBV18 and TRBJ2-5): NAGVMQNPRHLVRRRGQEARLRCSPMKGHSHVYWYRQLPEEGLKFMVYLQKENIIDESGMPKERFSAEFPKEGPSILRIQQVVRGDSAAYFCASSPGTKETQYFGPGTRLLVL.